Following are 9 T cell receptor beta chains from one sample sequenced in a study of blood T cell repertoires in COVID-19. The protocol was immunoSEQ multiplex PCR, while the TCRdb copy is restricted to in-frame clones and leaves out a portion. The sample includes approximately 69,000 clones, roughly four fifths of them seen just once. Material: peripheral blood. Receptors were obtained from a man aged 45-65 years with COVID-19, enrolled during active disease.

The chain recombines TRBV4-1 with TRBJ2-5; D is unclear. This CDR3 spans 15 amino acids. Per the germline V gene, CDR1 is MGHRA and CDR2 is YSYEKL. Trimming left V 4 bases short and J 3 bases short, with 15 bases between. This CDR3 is CASSLTINSKETQYF. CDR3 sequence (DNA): TGCGCCAGCAGCCTAACCATTAACAGTAAAGAGACCCAGTACTTC.

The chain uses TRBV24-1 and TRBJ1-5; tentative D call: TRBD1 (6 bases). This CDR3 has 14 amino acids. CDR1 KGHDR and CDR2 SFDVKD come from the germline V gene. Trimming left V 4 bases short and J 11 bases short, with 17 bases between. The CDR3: CATSESGHLGAQHF. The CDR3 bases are TGTGCCACCAGTGAGTCGGGACACCTAGGAGCCCAGCATTTT.

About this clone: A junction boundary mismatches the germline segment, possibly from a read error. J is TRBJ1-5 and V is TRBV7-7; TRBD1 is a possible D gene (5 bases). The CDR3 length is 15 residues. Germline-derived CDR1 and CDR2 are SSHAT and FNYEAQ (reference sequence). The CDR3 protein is CASSLVRGSYQPQHF. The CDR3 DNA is TGTGCTAGCAGCTTAGTAAGGGGCAGCTATCAGCCCCAGCATTTT.

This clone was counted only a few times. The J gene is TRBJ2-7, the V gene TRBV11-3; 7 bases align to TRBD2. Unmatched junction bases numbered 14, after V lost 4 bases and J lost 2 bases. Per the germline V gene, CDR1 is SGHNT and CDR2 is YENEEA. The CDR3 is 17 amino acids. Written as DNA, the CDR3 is TGTGCCAGCAGCTCCCATCCCGGGGGGACGGCTACCTACGAGCAGTACTTC. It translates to CASSSHPGGTATYEQYF. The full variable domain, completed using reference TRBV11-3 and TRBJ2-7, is EAGVVQSPRYKIIEKKQPVAFWCNPISGHNTLYWYLQNLGQGPELLIRYENEEAVDDSQLPKDRFSAERLKGVDSTLKIQPAELGDSAVYLCASSSHPGGTATYEQYFGPGTRLTVT.

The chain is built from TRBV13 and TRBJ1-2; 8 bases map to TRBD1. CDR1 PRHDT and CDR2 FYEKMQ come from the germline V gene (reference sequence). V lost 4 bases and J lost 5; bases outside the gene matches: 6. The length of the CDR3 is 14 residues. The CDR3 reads CASSSGQGSYGYTF. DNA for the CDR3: TGTGCCAGCAGCTCTGGACAGGGATCGTATGGCTACACCTTC.

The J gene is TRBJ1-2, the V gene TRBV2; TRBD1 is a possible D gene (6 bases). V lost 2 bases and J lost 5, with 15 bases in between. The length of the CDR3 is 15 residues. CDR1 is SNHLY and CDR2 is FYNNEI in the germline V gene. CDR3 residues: CASSEHSGTIYGYTF. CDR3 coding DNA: TGTGCCAGCAGTGAACATTCCGGGACAATTTATGGCTACACCTTC.

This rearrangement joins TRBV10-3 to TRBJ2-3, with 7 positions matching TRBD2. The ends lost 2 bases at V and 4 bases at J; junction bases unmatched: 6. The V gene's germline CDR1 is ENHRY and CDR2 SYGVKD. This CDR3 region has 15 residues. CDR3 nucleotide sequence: TGTGCCATCAGTGAGCCACGACTAGCTCCAGATACGCAGTATTTT. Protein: CAISEPRLAPDTQYF.

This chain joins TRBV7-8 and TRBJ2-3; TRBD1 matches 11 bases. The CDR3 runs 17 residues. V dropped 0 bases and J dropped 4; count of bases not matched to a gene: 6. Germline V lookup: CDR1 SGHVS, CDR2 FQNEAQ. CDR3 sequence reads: CASSLARPGQGADTQYF. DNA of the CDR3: TGTGCCAGCAGCTTAGCAAGACCGGGACAGGGGGCAGATACGCAGTATTTT.

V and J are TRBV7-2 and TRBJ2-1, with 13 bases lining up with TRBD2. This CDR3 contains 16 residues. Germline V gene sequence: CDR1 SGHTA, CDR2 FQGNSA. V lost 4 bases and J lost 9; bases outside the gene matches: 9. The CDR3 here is CASSSLAGGGGTEQFF. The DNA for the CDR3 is TGTGCCAGCAGCTCACTAGCGGGGGGGGGTGGCACTGAGCAGTTCTTC.